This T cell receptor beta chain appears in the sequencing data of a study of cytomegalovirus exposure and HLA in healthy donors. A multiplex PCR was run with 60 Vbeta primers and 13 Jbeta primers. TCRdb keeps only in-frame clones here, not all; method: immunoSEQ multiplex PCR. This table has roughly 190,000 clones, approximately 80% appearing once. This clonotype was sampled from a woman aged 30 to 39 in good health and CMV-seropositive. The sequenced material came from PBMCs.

This CDR3 reads CASSYNRYQPQHF. The CDR3, as DNA: TGTGCCAGCAGTTATAACAGATATCAGCCCCAGCATTTT. The rearrangement joins TRBV6-5 to TRBJ1-5, with D uncertain. CDR1 and CDR2 from the germline V gene are MNHEY and SVGAGI. V was trimmed by 3 bases and J by 5 bases, leaving 8 bases between them. This CDR3 has 13 amino acids.